The 15 T cell receptor beta chains below come from one sample, sequenced in a study of T cell therapy after organ transplantation. For these TCRs, the target antigens are not known. Some clones are missing from TCRdb's copy, which holds only in-frame ones; the method was immunoSEQ multiplex PCR. The profile shows 20,000 to 25,000 clones, 84% of them singletons. Time point of the sample: 20-29 weeks after completion of therapy. The specimen comprised CD8+ T cells from blood, sampled after autologous CMV-specific T cell therapy. Source of these receptors: a human patient who had received a solid organ transplant and had CMV disease. The graft donor may have given rise to some T cells.

Note on this clone: A single base separates this from a much larger clone, so it may be a read error. The V and J genes are TRBV6-1 and TRBJ2-7; D is undetermined. Germline V gene data show CDR1 as MNHNS and CDR2 as SASEGT. The CDR3 is 13 residues long. Trimming pared 5 bases from V and 1 base from J, leaving 9 bases between. The CDR3 DNA reads TGTGCCAGCAGTTATGGCGGATCCTACGAGCAGTACTTC. It yields the protein CASSYGGSYEQYF.

The chain links TRBV7-8 to TRBJ1-1, with D possibly matching TRBD1 (5 bases). Germline loops: CDR1 SGHVS, CDR2 FQNEAQ. V lost 0 bases and J lost 0, with 11 bases in between. CDR3 length equals 16 residues. CDR3 sequence: CASSLAEGPLNTEAFF. The CDR3 DNA follows: TGTGCCAGCAGCTTAGCGGAGGGACCGCTGAACACTGAAGCTTTCTTT.

This chain links TRBV6-4 with TRBJ2-6; 7 nucleotides match TRBD1. After removal of 5 bases from V and 2 bases from J, the junction contained 3 bases not matched to a gene. The CDR3 extends over 15 amino acids. Germline V gene sequence: CDR1 MRHNA, CDR2 SNTAGT. This CDR3 reads CASSQTGTGANVLTF. In DNA, the CDR3 is TGTGCCAGCAGTCAGACAGGGACTGGGGCCAACGTCCTGACTTTC.

This sequence joins TRBV6-5 and TRBJ2-1; D could derive from TRBD1 or TRBD2 (5 bases each). The CDR3 runs to 15 residues. The germline gives CDR1 MNHEY, CDR2 SVGAGI. V lost 2 bases and J lost 5, with 13 bases in between. The CDR3, as DNA: TGTGCCAGCAGTTACGGTGGGTTGGGACACAATGAGCAGTTCTTC. It specifies CASSYGGLGHNEQFF.

V is TRBV5-5 and J is TRBJ1-2; no definite D call. The CDR3 is made up of 13 amino acids. The germline gives CDR1 SGHKS, CDR2 YYEKEE (reference sequence). With 4 bases removed from V and 0 bases from J, the gap between germline ends came to 7 bases. CDR3: CASSGPPNYGYTF. Here the CDR3 DNA reads TGTGCCAGCAGCGGCCCTCCTAACTATGGCTACACCTTC.

Only one count was recorded for this clone. The V and J genes are TRBV7-9 and TRBJ2-1; 10 bases agree with TRBD2. V lost 4 bases, J lost 0 bases, and 6 bases stayed unmatched. This CDR3 region has 17 residues. Germline V gene sequence: CDR1 SEHNR, CDR2 FQNEAQ (reference sequence). CDR3 coding DNA: TGTGCCAGCAGCTCCTTGTCTAGCGGGGGCTCCTACAATGAGCAGTTCTTC. Protein product: CASSSLSSGGSYNEQFF. The whole variable domain, remainder taken from reference TRBV7-9 and TRBJ2-1, is DTGVSQNPRHKITKRGQNVTFRCDPISEHNRLYWYRQTLGQGPEFLTYFQNEAQLEKSRLLSDRFSAERPKGSFSTLEIQRTEQGDSAMYLCASSSLSSGGSYNEQFFGPGTRLTVL.

This clone occurred a few times. The rearrangement joins TRBV5-4 to TRBJ2-1, with 8 bases aligning to TRBD1. Germline V gene data show CDR1 as SGHNT and CDR2 as YYREEE (reference sequence). The CDR3 sequence is 15 residues long. Trimming removed 5 bases from V and 1 base from J; junction bases left unmatched: 5. This chain's CDR3 is CASSRTGWSYNEQFF. CDR3 DNA: TGTGCCAGCAGTCGGACAGGGTGGTCCTACAATGAGCAGTTCTTC.

This chain connects TRBV9 to TRBJ1-5; D might be TRBD1 (5 bases). V dropped 4 bases and J dropped 6 bases, with 14 bases sitting between them. Looked up from germline, CDR1 is SGDLS and CDR2 is YYNGEE. This CDR3 is 14 amino acids long. The CDR3 nucleotides are TGTGCCAGCAGCCATACTACGGGGCCTCAGCCCCAGCATTTT. It codes for CASSHTTGPQPQHF.

The chain uses TRBV4-3 and TRBJ1-1; D gene uncertain. V lost 3 bases to trimming and J lost 2 bases, with 13 bases between them. CDR3 length: 15 residues. Per germline, CDR1 LGHNA and CDR2 YSLEER. The CDR3 loop is CASSHVAGDNTEAFF. The CDR3, as DNA: TGCGCCAGCAGCCATGTGGCCGGAGATAACACTGAAGCTTTCTTT.

The chain has TRBV6-6 and TRBJ1-2; tentatively, D is TRBD1 (6 bases). The V gene's germline CDR1 is MNHNY and CDR2 SVGAGI (reference sequence). V lost 6 bases and J lost 2, with 10 bases in between. The CDR3 runs 13 residues. The CDR3 region is CASSGTQNYGYTF. CDR3 nucleotides: TGTGCCAGCAGCGGGACACAGAACTATGGCTACACCTTC.

The CDR3 here is CASSSNPGQGSYEQYF. CDR3 coding DNA: TGTGCCAGCAGTTCCAACCCGGGACAGGGTTCTTACGAGCAGTACTTC. The V and J genes are TRBV27 and TRBJ2-7, with 9 bases matching TRBD1. This CDR3 region has 16 residues. The V and J ends lost 4 bases and 4 bases, in that order; junction bases with no gene match: 11. Looked up from germline, CDR1 is MNHEY and CDR2 is SMNVEV (reference sequence).

This rearrangement joins TRBV19 to TRBJ2-1; 8 nucleotides line up with TRBD2. V lost 6 bases to trimming and J lost 10 bases; unmatched junction nucleotides: 5. This CDR3 is built from 12 residues. Germline assignment: CDR1 LNHDA and CDR2 SQIVND (reference sequence). In DNA form, the CDR3 reads TGTGCCAGTAGCGACGGGACTAGAGAGCAGTTCTTC. This sequence encodes CASSDGTREQFF.

The table lists this clone with many counts. J is TRBJ1-5 and V is TRBV27; D is perhaps TRBD1 (5 bases). Germline-derived CDR1 and CDR2 are MNHEY and SMNVEV (reference sequence). Trimming removed 4 bases at V and 9 bases at J, with 13 bases between. The CDR3 is 13 residues long. The CDR3 spells CASSSTSGGPQHF. CDR3 DNA sequence: TGTGCCAGCAGTTCGACCTCCGGGGGGCCCCAGCATTTT.

This sequence joins TRBV14 and TRBJ2-7; TRBD2 agrees at 7 bases. Per the germline V gene, CDR1 is SGHDN and CDR2 is FVKESK. This CDR3 spans 13 amino acids. Unmatched junction bases numbered 4, after V lost 5 bases and J lost 3 bases. This CDR3 reads CASSTGLGYEQYF. CDR3 in DNA: TGTGCCAGCAGCACCGGACTAGGCTACGAGCAGTACTTC.

This clone has just one count. The rearrangement links TRBV9 to TRBJ1-1; D ambiguous. CDR3 length: 13 residues. From germline, CDR1 is SGDLS and CDR2 YYNGEE. The V and J ends lost 4 bases and 1 base respectively, with 8 bases between them. The CDR3 DNA is TGTGCCAGCAGCCCAAGGCGGAACACTGAAGCTTTCTTT. Its translation is CASSPRRNTEAFF.